One sample yielded the 15 T cell receptor beta chains listed below, sequenced in a study of T cells in Graves' hyperthyroidism and ophthalmopathy (dated by TCRdb to the late 2010s). Library creation used multiplex PCR. TCRdb lists the instrument as Illumina HiSeq 2000. Amplification of TCR beta CDR3 regions was carried out from RNA transcripts. A first-round RT-PCR of the TCR CDR3 used the HTBI primer set with the Qiagen OneStep RT-PCR kit. TCRdb's own reprocessing of the public reads used fastp at Q25 and MiXCR and kept productive beta chains. Records with the same CDR3 protein are collapsed into one entry carrying the most frequent genes and DNA. The sample table records 300,000 to 450,000 distinct CDR3 sequences; about a sixth of these occur just once. The leading ten clones occupy 15% to 18% of the sample. Sequenced: blood. These receptors came from a woman aged 40 to 49 with Graves' ophthalmopathy.

This clonotype has at least ten counts. The chain links TRBV2 to TRBJ2-7, with 8 bases lining up with TRBD1. The germline V gene encodes CDR1 SNHLY and CDR2 FYNNEI. The CDR3 has 15 amino acids. With V trimmed by 5 bases and J by 0 bases, 6 bases remained unmatched. The chain's CDR3 is CASSPRQGSSYEQYF. In DNA form, the CDR3 reads TGTGCCAGCAGTCCCAGACAGGGGAGCTCCTACGAGCAGTACTTC.

Ten or more counts support this clonotype. The chain has TRBV28 and TRBJ1-5; 9 bases fit TRBD1. In germline, CDR1 is MDHEN, CDR2 SYDVKM. J lost 4 bases, V lost 8 bases, and 3 bases had no gene match. The CDR3 has 13 amino acids. The DNA for the CDR3 is TGTGCCAGCTTTGACAGGGGGAATCAGCCCCAGCATTTT. Its protein product is CASFDRGNQPQHF. The variable domain in full, with the rest retrieved from reference TRBV28 and TRBJ1-5, is DVKVTQSSRYLVKRTGEKVFLECVQDMDHENMFWYRQDPGLGLRLIYFSYDVKMKEKGDIPEGYSVSREKKERFSLILESASTNQTSMYLCASFDRGNQPQHFGDGTRLSIL.

The chain links TRBV12-3 or TRBV12-4 to TRBJ1-5, with D unresolved. Trimming shortened V by 3 bases and J by 0 bases, and 6 bases separated the two germline ends. This CDR3 region has 14 residues. The CDR3 here is CASSFRPSNQPQHF. CDR3 DNA: TGTGCCAGCAGTTTCCGTCCTAGCAATCAGCCCCAGCATTTT.

Many counts were recorded for this clonotype. The genes are TRBV10-3 and TRBJ2-2; D gene ambiguous. The germline CDR1 and CDR2 sequences are ENHRY and SYGVKD. Deletions cut 4 bases from V and 8 bases from J, with 17 bases between. CDR3 length: 15 amino acids. This CDR3 is CAISGVGSFSGELFF. CDR3 DNA: TGTGCCATCAGTGGGGTAGGGTCCTTTTCGGGGGAGCTGTTTTTT.

Ten or more counts support this clonotype. No conserved phenylalanine or tryptophan is present at the end of the CDR3, so a read error is the likely explanation. The chain links TRBV28 to TRBJ1-1, with unresolved D. Trimming removed 3 bases at V and 1 base at J, with 9 bases between. The CDR3 totals 14 residues. Germline-derived CDR1 and CDR2 are MDHEN and SYDVKM. Here the CDR3 DNA reads TGTGCCAGCAGTTTGTGGGGTAAGAACACTGAAGCTTTCTCT. Its protein product is CASSLWGKNTEAFS.

The V gene is TRBV5-5, the J gene TRBJ2-5; D gene uncertain. Germline V lookup: CDR1 SGHKS, CDR2 YYEKEE (reference sequence). This CDR3 region has 14 residues. The V and J ends lost 0 bases and 5 bases respectively, with 11 bases between them. The CDR3 loop reads CASSLGGLLETQYF. DNA for the CDR3: TGTGCCAGCAGCTTGGGGGGTCTGTTGGAGACCCAGTACTTC.

The CDR3 reads CASSQRTRYDGELFF. The DNA of the CDR3 is TGTGCCAGCAGCCAAAGGACTAGATATGACGGGGAGCTGTTTTTT. The rearrangement links TRBV7-8 to TRBJ2-2, with 7 bases identical to TRBD2. The CDR3 runs 15 residues. Germline values: CDR1 SGHVS, CDR2 FQNEAQ. V was pared by 5 bases and J by 7 bases, with 10 bases of the junction left unmatched.

This clonotype appeared many times. The CDR3 reads CASTSRGVRATEAFF. The CDR3 DNA is TGTGCCAGCACCTCCAGGGGAGTCCGGGCCACTGAAGCTTTCTTT. V gene TRBV7-9 combines with J gene TRBJ1-1; possible D gene TRBD1, 6 bases. V was trimmed by 7 bases and J by 4 bases, leaving 19 bases between them. In germline, CDR1 is SEHNR, CDR2 FQNEAQ (reference sequence). This CDR3 is 15 amino acids long.

The table lists this clonotype with a count of one. V and J are TRBV12-3 or TRBV12-4 and TRBJ1-5; a weak D match, TRBD1 (6 bases). The CDR3 loop spans 15 amino acids. The ends were cut back, 5 bases at V and 0 bases at J, with 11 bases in the middle. The CDR3 protein is CASSLTDSSNQPQHF. For the CDR3, the DNA is TGTGCCAGCAGTCTTACGGACAGTAGCAATCAGCCCCAGCATTTT.

The chain employs TRBV7-9 and TRBJ2-7; D ambiguous. CDR3 length: 12 amino acids. The germline V gene encodes CDR1 SEHNR and CDR2 FQNEAQ (reference sequence). V was cut by 5 bases and J by 6 bases, with 11 bases left in between. For the CDR3, the DNA is TGTGCCAGCAGCACGCCGGGTCCCGAGCAGTACTTC. Its translation: CASSTPGPEQYF.

This clonotype was recorded at least ten times. The rearrangement links TRBV12-5 to TRBJ2-2; the D is unclear. Trimming removed 1 base from V and 8 bases from J, with 11 bases in between. The CDR3 runs to 14 residues. CDR1 LGHNT and CDR2 FRNRAP come from the germline V gene. DNA for the CDR3: TGTGCTAGTGGTTTGGATCTCCGAGTGGGGGAGCTGTTTTTT. It is translated as CASGLDLRVGELFF.

This clonotype was counted between two and nine times. One junction end disagrees with the germline gene, perhaps due to a read error. The chain has TRBV6-2 or TRBV6-3 and TRBJ1-1, with D perhaps matching TRBD1 (5 bases). CDR3 size: 14 residues. The germline V gene has CDR1 MNHEY and CDR2 SVGEGT. As DNA, the CDR3 is TGTGCCAGCAGTAACATGGGGCGAGGCACTGAAGCTTACTTT. Encoded protein: CASSNMGRGTEAYF.

This clonotype appeared many times. The chain recombines TRBV2 with TRBJ2-5, with 8 bases fitting TRBD1. Germline CDR1 SNHLY, CDR2 FYNNEI. CDR3 length: 15 residues. Germline trimming cut 6 bases from V and 7 bases from J; bases unmatched to any gene: 13. CDR3 amino acids: CASRQTGGSPRTQYF. The CDR3 bases are TGTGCCAGCAGACAAACAGGGGGTTCCCCGAGGACCCAGTACTTC.

CDR3 region: CATARGDFNPEAFF. The CDR3 DNA is TGTGCCACCGCAAGGGGGGATTTCAATCCTGAAGCTTTCTTT. The chain recombines TRBV19 with TRBJ1-1; TRBD1 is a possible D gene (6 bases). Germline loops: CDR1 LNHDA, CDR2 SQIVND (reference sequence). CDR3 size: 14 residues. V gave up 10 bases and J gave up 6 bases, with 21 bases separating them.

The chain links TRBV5-1 to TRBJ2-2, with 9 bases matching TRBD2. This CDR3 has 15 amino acids. CDR1 SGHRS and CDR2 YFSETQ come from the germline V gene. V lost 4 bases to trimming and J lost 7 bases; unmatched junction nucleotides: 8. The CDR3 DNA reads TGCGCCAGCAGCACCGGGACTAGCAGGATCGGGGAGCTGTTTTTT. As protein: CASSTGTSRIGELFF.